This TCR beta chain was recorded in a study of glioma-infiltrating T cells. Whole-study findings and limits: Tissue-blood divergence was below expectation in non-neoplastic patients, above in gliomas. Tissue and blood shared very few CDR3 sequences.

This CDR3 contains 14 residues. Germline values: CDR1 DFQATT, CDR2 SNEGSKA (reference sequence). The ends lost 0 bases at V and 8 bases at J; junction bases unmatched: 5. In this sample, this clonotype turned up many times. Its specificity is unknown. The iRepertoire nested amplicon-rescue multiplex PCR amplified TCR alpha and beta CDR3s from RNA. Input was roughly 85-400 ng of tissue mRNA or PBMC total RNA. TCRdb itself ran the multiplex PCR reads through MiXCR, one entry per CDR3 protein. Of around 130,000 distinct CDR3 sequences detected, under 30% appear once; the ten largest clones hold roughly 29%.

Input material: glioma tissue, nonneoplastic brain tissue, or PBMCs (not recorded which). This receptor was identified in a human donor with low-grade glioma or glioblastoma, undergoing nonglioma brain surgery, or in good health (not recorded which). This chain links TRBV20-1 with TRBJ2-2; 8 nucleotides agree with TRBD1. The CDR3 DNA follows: TGCAGTGCTAGAGACTCAGGGGGCCGGGGGGAGCTGTTTTTT. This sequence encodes CSARDSGGRGELFF.